This T cell receptor beta chain came from a study of CD8 T cells in ankylosing spondylitis. Study-wide findings and caveats: Fewer than ten highly homologous variants made up a TCR beta motif that seemed to typify ankylosing spondylitis blood. Disease-linked clones reportedly showed significant enrichment in matched ankylosing spondylitis synovial fluid. Some motif variants were previously reported in reactive arthritis synovial fluid and blood.

This clonotype was detected many times. The antigen is undetermined. The CDR3 extends over 14 amino acids. The V and J ends lost 6 bases and 7 bases, in that order; junction bases with no gene match: 8. MiXCR was run by TCRdb on the 5' RACE reads, yielding one entry per CDR3 protein. The sample gives just under 550,000 distinct CDR3 sequences, approximately 11% of which show up once; under 7.5% is in the top ten. The sequenced material came from blood, either unsorted or a sorted T cell fraction (not recorded which). The clonotype was recovered from a male donor with ankylosing spondylitis. The rearrangement links TRBV12-3 or TRBV12-4 to TRBJ2-1, with 8 bases matching TRBD1. The CDR3 DNA sequence: TGTGCCAGCAGGATAGGGACAGGCCAAAATGAGCAGTTCTTC. Protein sequence: CASRIGTGQNEQFF.